What follows is one T cell receptor (beta chain) and its context. What it recognizes is unknown. V was clipped by 2 bases and J by 8 bases; unmatched bases: 5. The CDR3 is 14 amino acids. Germline assignment: CDR1 MNHEY and CDR2 SMNVEV (reference sequence). The protocol was immunoSEQ multiplex PCR, while the TCRdb copy is restricted to in-frame clones and leaves out a portion. The table has approximately 150,000 clones, about 82% seen once. The data belong to a study of cytomegalovirus exposure and HLA in healthy donors. About the research overall: It was reported in a later analysis that the 120 validation repertoires used the same platform as the roughly 670 first-cohort repertoires. Broader study findings: In vitro confirmation showed three CMV-associated chains to be CMV antigen specific.

The origin of this receptor is a man younger than 40 in good health and CMV-seropositive. This rearrangement joins TRBV27 to TRBJ1-4, with 7 bases identical to TRBD1. Material: PBMCs. CDR3 residues: CASSLNRGGEKLFF. The CDR3 nucleotides read TGTGCCAGCAGTTTAAACAGGGGTGGGGAAAAACTGTTTTTT.